Listed here are 29 T cell receptor beta chains from one sample, sequenced in a study of T cell responses to AZD1222 COVID-19 vaccine (dated by TCRdb to about 2021). The library was obtained by the immunoSEQ multiplex PCR assay. TCRdb carries this immuneACCESS record with in-frame sequences only. Its versions omit some clonotypes, under half of them owing to an unresolved V gene in the studies checked, with the rest unexplained. The sample table shows 100,000 or so clones, and around nine tenths are seen once. Over 8% of the sample is held by the ten biggest clonotypes. This sample's time point label indicates: baseline before first vaccination. Specimen: peripheral blood, collected on day 0 of AZD1222 vaccination. These receptors all stem from an adult in good health.

V gene TRBV5-4 combines with J gene TRBJ1-1, with TRBD1 as a possible D gene (5 bases). V lost 6 bases and J lost 4, with 13 bases in between. The CDR3 is 13 amino acids. CDR1 and CDR2 (germline): SGHNT, YYREEE (reference sequence). For the CDR3, the DNA is TGTGCCAGCAATCAGTGGGGGTCCACTGAAGCTTTCTTT. The encoded protein is CASNQWGSTEAFF.

V usage is TRBV27 and J usage is TRBJ2-7; possibly TRBD1 for D (7 bases). The germline V and J ends were trimmed by 1 base and 6 bases, with 25 bases remaining between them. The CDR3 consists of 18 residues. CDR1 is MNHEY, CDR2 SMNVEV, per germline (reference sequence). CDR3 sequence: CASSLFWPGGTVYSEQYF. Written as DNA, the CDR3 is TGTGCCAGCAGTTTATTTTGGCCGGGCGGGACAGTCTACAGCGAGCAGTACTTC.

The chain is built from TRBV27 and TRBJ1-6; D is uncertain. In germline, CDR1 is MNHEY, CDR2 SMNVEV (reference sequence). The CDR3 runs to 16 residues. The V end was cut by 2 bases, the J end by 2 bases, with 10 bases between. The CDR3 sequence: CASSLSSKAYNSPLHF. Here the CDR3 DNA reads TGTGCCAGCAGTTTAAGTAGTAAAGCCTATAATTCACCCCTCCACTTT.

This clone was observed a few times. V is TRBV6-5 and J is TRBJ2-1; 11 bases agree with TRBD2. The length of the CDR3 is 15 residues. CDR1 and CDR2 from the germline V gene are MNHEY and SVGAGI. With V trimmed by 5 bases and J by 2 bases, 2 bases remained unmatched. Here the CDR3 reads CASSKTSGTYNEQFF. As DNA, the CDR3 is TGTGCCAGCAGTAAGACTAGCGGGACCTACAATGAGCAGTTCTTC.

V usage is TRBV12-3 or TRBV12-4 and J usage is TRBJ1-5; no clear D gene. CDR3 length: 13 residues. The V and J ends lost 7 bases and 6 bases respectively, with 13 bases between them. In DNA, the CDR3 is TGTGCCAGCACGCGCGGGGTAGGTCAGCCCCAGCATTTT. As protein: CASTRGVGQPQHF.

J is TRBJ1-1 and V is TRBV6-5, with D possibly being TRBD1 (6 bases). The CDR3 is 15 amino acids. Looked up from germline, CDR1 is MNHEY and CDR2 is SVGAGI. The germline V and J ends were trimmed by 4 bases and 0 bases, with 12 bases remaining between them. Here the CDR3 reads CASSSAGVMNTEAFF. The CDR3 DNA reads TGTGCCAGCAGTTCGGCAGGGGTTATGAACACTGAAGCTTTCTTT.

CDR3 amino acids: CSVSPGYNEQFF. The DNA for the CDR3 is TGCAGCGTTTCTCCGGGATACAATGAGCAGTTCTTC. The chain has TRBV29-1 and TRBJ2-1, with D possibly matching TRBD2 (5 bases). CDR3 length: 12 amino acids. Trimming took off 5 bases at V and 4 bases at J, with 9 bases between the two ends. Germline CDR1 reads SQVTM; CDR2 reads ANQGSEA.

The table lists this clone with a count of one. The chain joins TRBV28 to TRBJ2-2; maybe TRBD2 (5 bases). CDR3 length: 15 residues. Germline CDR1 MDHEN, CDR2 SYDVKM. V was trimmed by 6 bases and J by 8 bases, leaving 19 bases between them. The chain's CDR3 is CASSRNRRRGGELFF. In DNA form, the CDR3 reads TGTGCCAGCAGCAGAAATAGACGTCGGGGAGGGGAGCTGTTTTTT. The variable domain in full, completed from reference TRBV28 and TRBJ2-2, reads DVKVTQSSRYLVKRTGEKVFLECVQDMDHENMFWYRQDPGLGLRLIYFSYDVKMKEKGDIPEGYSVSREKKERFSLILESASTNQTSMYLCASSRNRRRGGELFFGEGSRLTVL.

The chain uses TRBV4-1 and TRBJ1-1, with TRBD1 matching over 7 bases. Germline V CDR1 and CDR2: MGHRA, YSYEKL. CDR3 length: 16 residues. V lost 4 bases and J lost 6; bases outside the gene matches: 14. The CDR3 reads CASSRITQGMNSEAFF. Written as DNA, the CDR3 is TGCGCCAGCAGCCGAATCACACAGGGGATGAATTCTGAAGCTTTCTTT.

The gene calls are TRBV5-1 and TRBJ2-5, with TRBD2 identical over 10 bases. Germline V gene data show CDR1 as SGHRS and CDR2 as YFSETQ. Unmatched junction bases numbered 9, after V lost 0 bases and J lost 4 bases. This CDR3 region has 17 residues. In nucleotides, the CDR3 is TGCGCCAGCAGCTTGGATTTGCTAGCGGGAGTAGGAGAGACCCAGTACTTC. Residues: CASSLDLLAGVGETQYF.

The CDR3 DNA follows: TGTGCCAGCACCAACGGACAGTTTGCCCCCTACGAGCAGTACTTC. Its protein is CASTNGQFAPYEQYF. V gene TRBV28 combines with J gene TRBJ2-7; possibly TRBD1 for D (6 bases). V was pared by 7 bases and J by 2 bases, with 18 bases between. Germline CDR1 is MDHEN and CDR2 is SYDVKM. The CDR3 has 15 residues.

The CDR3 here is CASSQDFTPGNTEAFF. The CDR3, as DNA: TGTGCCAGCAGCCAAGATTTCACCCCTGGGAACACTGAAGCTTTCTTT. This chain uses TRBV3-1 (or the pseudogene TRBV3-2) with TRBJ1-1; unclear D gene. Trimming took 0 bases from V and 1 from J, leaving 12 bases between them. Germline V lookup: CDR1 LGHDT, CDR2 YNNKEL (reference sequence). The CDR3 sequence is 16 residues long.

This clone has a handful of counts. J is TRBJ1-1 and V is TRBV27; possibly TRBD1 for D (5 bases). The CDR3 is made up of 14 amino acids. Germline V gene lookup returns CDR1 MNHEY and CDR2 SMNVEV (reference sequence). Trimming removed 2 bases at V and 2 bases at J, with 9 bases between. The CDR3 nucleotides are TGTGCCAGCAGTTTACTTGGGGGAAACACTGAAGCTTTCTTT. This gives the protein CASSLLGGNTEAFF.

CDR3 residues: CASSSTTNEQFF. CDR3 coding DNA: TGTGCCAGCAGCTCTACTACCAATGAGCAGTTCTTC. V usage is TRBV28 and J usage is TRBJ2-1; D gene uncertain. The length of the CDR3 is 12 residues. Germline V lookup: CDR1 MDHEN, CDR2 SYDVKM. Trimming left V 6 bases short and J 6 bases short, with 9 bases between.

The rearrangement joins TRBV29-1 to TRBJ1-5; a weak D match, TRBD1 (5 bases). Germline CDR1 and CDR2: SQVTM and ANQGSEA. The CDR3 contains 12 residues. Between the trimmed V and J ends, which lost 4 bases and 4 bases, there was a span of 8 bases. The CDR3 loop reads CSVGQQNQPQHF. The CDR3 DNA follows: TGCAGCGTTGGACAGCAGAATCAGCCCCAGCATTTT. Full variable domain (outside the CDR3, taken from reference TRBV29-1 and TRBJ1-5): SAVISQKPSRDICQRGTSLTIQCQVDSQVTMMFWYRQQPGQSLTLIATANQGSEATYESGFVIDKFPISRPNLTFSTLTVSNMSPEDSSIYLCSVGQQNQPQHFGDGTRLSIL.

This clone was seen a handful of times. CDR3 nucleotides: TGTGCCAGCAGCTACCGGACTAGCGGGAGGTACGAGCAGTACTTC. Translation gives CASSYRTSGRYEQYF. The chain recombines TRBV3-1 (or the pseudogene TRBV3-2) with TRBJ2-7; 14 bases agree with TRBD2. There are 15 residues in the CDR3. Germline V gene lookup returns CDR1 LGHDT and CDR2 YNNKEL (reference sequence). The trim removed 5 bases at V and 4 bases at J, leaving 4 bases unmatched.

To note about this clone: Other DNA sequences of this sample code for an identical CDR3. The chain carries TRBV7-9 and TRBJ1-6; 8 bases are a match to TRBD1. Per the germline V gene, CDR1 is SEHNR and CDR2 is FQNEAQ (reference sequence). This CDR3 has 14 residues. V trimming: 4 bases; J trimming: 7 bases; junction bases outside the gene matches: 3. CDR3 DNA: TGTGCCAGCAGCTCGACAGGGGTGAATTCACCCCTCCACTTT. It encodes CASSSTGVNSPLHF.

The CDR3 nucleotides are TGTGCCAGCAGCCCAAGTGGCTTAGAGACCCAGTACTTC. Translating gives CASSPSGLETQYF. The chain carries TRBV3-1 (or the pseudogene TRBV3-2) and TRBJ2-5; D remains unclear. Trimming removed 4 bases at V and 4 bases at J, with 10 bases between. This CDR3 region has 13 residues. CDR1 and CDR2 from the germline V gene are LGHDT and YNNKEL (reference sequence).

A note on this clone: Compared with germline, one end of the junction differs, possibly owing to a read error. In DNA, the CDR3 is TGTGCCAGCAGCATATTGACAGGGGCGAAGAGTTTT. This translates into CASSILTGAKSF. This sequence joins TRBV28 and TRBJ1-5; 8 positions agree with TRBD1. This CDR3 has 12 amino acids. Per the germline V gene, CDR1 is MDHEN and CDR2 is SYDVKM.

V gene TRBV10-3 combines with J gene TRBJ2-7; tentative D call: TRBD1 (6 bases). The CDR3 runs 14 residues. Germline CDR1 reads ENHRY; CDR2 reads SYGVKD. V lost 6 bases to trimming and J lost 4 bases, with 16 bases between them. CDR3 DNA: TGTGCCATCAGCGCCCGGGACACTCAATACGAGCAGTACTTC. Translating it yields CAISARDTQYEQYF.

The CDR3 sequence: CASSLAEGGSSYEQYF. As DNA, the CDR3 is TGTGCCAGCAGCTTAGCGGAGGGGGGAAGCTCCTACGAGCAGTACTTC. The rearrangement joins TRBV7-8 to TRBJ2-7; D possibly matches TRBD1 or TRBD2 (6 bases each). V was trimmed by 0 bases and J by 0 bases, leaving 12 bases between them. The CDR3 covers 16 residues. Germline-derived CDR1 and CDR2 are SGHVS and FQNEAQ.

The rearrangement uses TRBV4-1 and TRBJ1-1; 8 bases line up with TRBD1. Germline V gene data show CDR1 as MGHRA and CDR2 as YSYEKL. V shed 4 bases and J 1 base; nucleotides not matched to a gene: 5. This CDR3 spans 15 amino acids. CDR3 in amino acids: CASSLTGTGNTEAFF. The CDR3 DNA is TGCGCCAGCAGCCTAACCGGGACAGGGAACACTGAAGCTTTCTTT.

Only a few counts were recorded for this clone. J is TRBJ1-2 and V is TRBV19, with a tentative D call TRBD1 (5 bases). This CDR3 has 12 residues. CDR1 and CDR2 from the germline V gene are LNHDA and SQIVND (reference sequence). The V gene lost 7 bases and the J gene lost 4 bases, with 10 bases spanning the gap. The CDR3 DNA is TGTGCCAGTATCAGGGATGGCTATGGCTACACCTTC. As protein: CASIRDGYGYTF.

The chain employs TRBV6-5 and TRBJ1-3, with a weak D call TRBD1 (5 bases). This CDR3 spans 15 amino acids. V lost 2 bases, J lost 7 bases, and 15 bases lay in between. Germline V gene data show CDR1 as MNHEY and CDR2 as SVGAGI. CDR3 coding DNA: TGTGCCAGCAGTTACCCTCGGGGCGGGGAGAACACCATATATTTT. It encodes CASSYPRGGENTIYF.

This clone was recorded a few times. One junction end does not reproduce the germline sequence, and a read error may be involved. The J gene is TRBJ2-7, the V gene TRBV5-8; D is tentatively TRBD1 or TRBD2 (5 bases each). CDR1 SGHTS and CDR2 YDEGEE come from the germline V gene. This CDR3 contains 12 residues. In nucleotides, the CDR3 is TGTGCCAGCCTGACACCCGGGACCGCCATGGGATTC. Translated, it gives CASLTPGTAMGF.

The chain joins TRBV7-2 to TRBJ2-1, with D perhaps matching TRBD1 or TRBD2 (5 bases each). The CDR3 consists of 15 residues. CDR1 SGHTA and CDR2 FQGNSA come from the germline V gene. Trimming took off 2 bases at V and 5 bases at J, with 13 bases between the two ends. DNA of the CDR3: TGTGCCAGCAGCTTACCCGAGGGACCGAACAATGAGCAGTTCTTC. Protein: CASSLPEGPNNEQFF.

This chain connects TRBV7-6 to TRBJ1-2; no clear D gene. The V and J ends lost 5 bases and 7 bases respectively, with 14 bases between them. Germline V CDR1 and CDR2: SGHVS, FNYEAQ. CDR3 length: 13 residues. The CDR3 is CASSPVVGPGYTF. CDR3 coding DNA: TGTGCCAGCAGCCCCGTCGTGGGTCCTGGCTACACCTTC.

J is TRBJ2-3 and V is TRBV5-1; D is ambiguous. In germline, CDR1 is SGHRS, CDR2 YFSETQ. V was pared by 4 bases and J by 4 bases, with 13 bases between. The CDR3 spans 14 residues. CDR3 in amino acids: CASSPGQQSDTQYF. The CDR3 nucleotides read TGCGCCAGCAGCCCCGGGCAGCAATCAGATACGCAGTATTTT. Full variable domain (rest looked up from reference TRBV5-1 and TRBJ2-3): KAGVTQTPRYLIKTRGQQVTLSCSPISGHRSVSWYQQTPGQGLQFLFEYFSETQRNKGNFPGRFSGRQFSNSRSEMNVSTLELGDSALYLCASSPGQQSDTQYFGPGTRLTVL.

The chain is built from TRBV28 and TRBJ1-1; D gene ambiguous. The CDR3 is 14 amino acids. V was pared by 6 bases and J by 3 bases, with 14 bases between. Germline CDR1 is MDHEN and CDR2 is SYDVKM. The CDR3 is CASSLGQFDTEAFF. In DNA, the CDR3 is TGTGCCAGCAGCCTGGGCCAATTTGACACTGAAGCTTTCTTT.